This passage covers 15 T cell receptor beta chains from one sample sequenced in a study of T cell changes during pregnancy in multiple sclerosis. Only in-frame clones appear in the TCRdb table, and some are missing; sequencing was by immunoSEQ multiplex PCR. This table holds around 33,000 clones, about 92% found once. Sequencing was performed on CD4+ T cells from peripheral blood mononuclear cells, taken after pregnancy. The receptors originated from a female donor with multiple sclerosis, enrolled in a pregnancy study.

This clone was counted a single time. J is TRBJ1-3 and V is TRBV7-9, with D tentatively TRBD1 (5 bases). The V gene lost 1 base and the J gene lost 9 bases, with 10 bases spanning the gap. The germline CDR1 and CDR2 sequences are SEHNR and FQNEAQ (reference sequence). The CDR3 has 13 amino acids. The CDR3 bases are TGTGCCAGCAGCTTAGACAGGTCGGGCACCATATATTTT. Protein sequence: CASSLDRSGTIYF.

This clone has only one observation. The CDR3 DNA follows: TGTGCCACCAGCAGAGCTTCGGGTGGCTACACCTTC. It encodes CATSRASGGYTF. The chain combines TRBV15 with TRBJ1-2; D gene ambiguous. The CDR3 contains 12 residues. Trimming shortened V by 1 base and J by 7 bases, and 7 bases separated the two germline ends. The germline V gene encodes CDR1 LNHNV and CDR2 YYDKDF (reference sequence).

CDR3 region: CAIRSGGGETQYF. CDR3 bases: TGTGCCATCAGATCGGGGGGAGGTGAGACCCAGTACTTC. The rearrangement links TRBV10-3 to TRBJ2-5; 7 bases are a match to TRBD2. Germline V gene data show CDR1 as ENHRY and CDR2 as SYGVKD. The CDR3 has 13 residues. The junction had 6 bases not matched to a gene; V was cut back by 6 bases and J by 5 bases.

Only one count was recorded for this clone. The chain couples TRBV7-3 to TRBJ2-4, with D perhaps TRBD2 (6 bases). Between the trimmed V and J ends, which lost 5 bases and 8 bases, there was a span of 13 bases. CDR1 is SGHTA, CDR2 FQGTGA, per germline. The CDR3 has 13 residues. CDR3 DNA: TGTGCCAGCAGCCCGGGGACGGGGGACATTCAGTACTTC. It yields the protein CASSPGTGDIQYF.

The chain is built from TRBV9 and TRBJ1-4; no clear D gene. CDR1 and CDR2 (germline): SGDLS, YYNGEE. Trimming stripped 3 bases from V and 3 bases from J, with 9 bases between. CDR3 length: 14 amino acids. CDR3 loop: CASSAPGSNEKLFF. CDR3 bases: TGTGCCAGCAGCGCGCCCGGGTCTAATGAAAAACTGTTTTTT. The full variable domain, rest sourced from reference TRBV9 and TRBJ1-4, is DSGVTQTPKHLITATGQRVTLRCSPRSGDLSVYWYQQSLDQGLQFLIQYYNGEERAKGNILERFSAQQFPDLHSELNLSSLELGDSALYFCASSAPGSNEKLFFGSGTQLSVL.

The CDR3 bases are TGTGCCAGCAGCCTAAGCGGGAGGGCCTATCCCCATGAGCAGTTCTTC. Protein sequence: CASSLSGRAYPHEQFF. The gene calls are TRBV7-2 and TRBJ2-1; 10 bases match TRBD2. Trimming at V came to 5 bases and at J to 8 bases, leaving 12 bases not matched to a gene. Germline loops: CDR1 SGHTA, CDR2 FQGNSA. The CDR3 is 16 residues long.

The chain couples TRBV7-7 to TRBJ2-3; 7 positions agree with TRBD2. The germline V gene has CDR1 SSHAT and CDR2 FNYEAQ (reference sequence). J gave up 4 bases and V 5 bases, and 6 bases lay outside the gene matches. CDR3 length: 14 amino acids. The CDR3 is CASSQGRGADTQYF. In nucleotides, the CDR3 is TGTGCCAGCAGCCAAGGCCGGGGGGCAGATACGCAGTATTTT.

V usage is TRBV5-1 and J usage is TRBJ2-7; 7 bases align to TRBD1. Germline V CDR1 and CDR2: SGHRS, YFSETQ. CDR3 size: 16 residues. V shed 4 bases and J 7 bases; nucleotides not matched to a gene: 17. The CDR3 nucleotides are TGCGCCAGCAGCACTGGGGACAGTCCCGCAGCAGGAGAGCAGTACTTC. Protein: CASSTGDSPAAGEQYF. The complete variable domain, with remaining parts taken from reference TRBV5-1 and TRBJ2-7, reads KAGVTQTPRYLIKTRGQQVTLSCSPISGHRSVSWYQQTPGQGLQFLFEYFSETQRNKGNFPGRFSGRQFSNSRSEMNVSTLELGDSALYLCASSTGDSPAAGEQYFGPGTRLTVT.

This clone occurred once. J is TRBJ2-6 and V is TRBV14, with 9 bases that match TRBD1. This CDR3 is built from 16 residues. After removal of 6 bases from V and 0 bases from J, the junction contained 3 bases not matched to a gene. Looked up from germline, CDR1 is SGHDN and CDR2 is FVKESK. The CDR3 reads CASRGTGFSGANVLTF. CDR3 nucleotides: TGTGCCAGCAGGGGGACAGGGTTCTCTGGGGCCAACGTCCTGACTTTC.

The chain employs TRBV11-1 and TRBJ1-3; 7 bases are a match to TRBD1. With 6 bases clipped from V and 6 bases from J, the junction kept 5 bases outside the gene matches. Germline CDR1 is SGHAT and CDR2 is FQDESV (reference sequence). This CDR3 is built from 13 residues. The CDR3 nucleotides read TGTGCCAGCAGACGGACAGGAGTAAACACCATATATTTT. Encoded protein: CASRRTGVNTIYF.

This rearrangement joins TRBV2 to TRBJ1-3; D is perhaps TRBD1 (6 bases). Germline assignment: CDR1 SNHLY and CDR2 FYNNEI. V shed 3 bases and J shed 4 bases, with 16 bases lying between them. The CDR3 spans 16 residues. Here the CDR3 DNA reads TGTGCCAGCAGTGATGGAACGGGCAGGGGAGGAAACACCATATATTTT. Residues: CASSDGTGRGGNTIYF.

V gene TRBV5-1 combines with J gene TRBJ2-5; D is perhaps TRBD1 (5 bases). Germline V gene sequence: CDR1 SGHRS, CDR2 YFSETQ. This CDR3 comprises 14 residues. The V end lost 4 bases, the J end lost 9 bases, and 19 bases lay between the germline ends. DNA for the CDR3: TGCGCCAGCAGCGTAGAAGGGATCGAAGGGGCCCAGTACTTC. Its protein product is CASSVEGIEGAQYF. Looking up the rest from reference TRBV5-1 and TRBJ2-5 gives the full variable domain: KAGVTQTPRYLIKTRGQQVTLSCSPISGHRSVSWYQQTPGQGLQFLFEYFSETQRNKGNFPGRFSGRQFSNSRSEMNVSTLELGDSALYLCASSVEGIEGAQYFGPGTRLLVL.

This chain connects TRBV5-4 to TRBJ2-2; 8 nucleotides match TRBD1. Trimming removed 5 bases from V and 5 bases from J; junction bases left unmatched: 8. CDR1 SGHNT and CDR2 YYREEE come from the germline V gene (reference sequence). CDR3 length equals 15 residues. The DNA for the CDR3 is TGTGCCAGCAGAGAGACAGGGGAATGGACCGGGGAGCTGTTTTTT. Translation: CASRETGEWTGELFF. Full variable domain (rest looked up from reference TRBV5-4 and TRBJ2-2): ETGVTQSPTHLIKTRGQQVTLRCSSQSGHNTVSWYQQALGQGPQFIFQYYREEENGRGNFPPRFSGLQFPNYSSELNVNALELDDSALYLCASRETGEWTGELFFGEGSRLTVL.

The genes are TRBV7-9 and TRBJ2-1; 7 bases align to TRBD2. From germline, CDR1 is SEHNR and CDR2 FQNEAQ (reference sequence). The CDR3 loop spans 14 amino acids. With 1 base clipped from V and 8 bases from J, the junction kept 5 bases outside the gene matches. The DNA of the CDR3 is TGTGCCAGCAGCTTAGAAATCCGGGGGGATGAGCAGTTCTTC. Translated: CASSLEIRGDEQFF.

In nucleotides, the CDR3 is TGTGCCAGCTCGTTTGGACAGGGGAACAATCAGCCCCAGCATTTT. Translated: CASSFGQGNNQPQHF. This rearrangement joins TRBV18 to TRBJ1-5; TRBD1 matches at 9 bases. This CDR3 region has 15 residues. The germline V gene has CDR1 KGHSH and CDR2 LQKENI. The V segment lost 6 bases and the J segment 3 bases; nucleotides outside the gene matches: 6.